This entry describes one T cell receptor beta chain. Its matching antigen is unknown. Clones were sequenced by immunoSEQ multiplex PCR, and TCRdb holds only the in-frame ones, with some missing. The sample includes approximately 3,300 clones, almost 70% of them seen just once. The CDR3 has 13 amino acids. Trimming left V 3 bases short and J 3 bases short, with 9 bases between. Germline values: CDR1 MNHNS, CDR2 SASEGT. GI sites, liver, skin and spleen were taken after median 9.75 post-mortem hours. This sample was taken from a study of tissue T cells after allogeneic stem cell transplantation. Study observations and caveats: Some tissue clones might be persisting host cells; their alloreactivity or antigen specificity was not determined.

This receptor was obtained from a male donor at least 60 years old with lung cancer. The material sequenced was tissue from the right colon, taken at autopsy. This chain uses TRBV6-1 with TRBJ2-7; D gene unclear. CDR3 sequence reads: CASSEGSLYEQYF. In nucleotides, the CDR3 is TGTGCCAGCAGTGAGGGATCACTCTACGAGCAGTACTTC.